The 14 T cell receptor beta chains presented below share a single source sample, sequenced in a study of blood T cell repertoires in COVID-19. Profiling relied on immunoSEQ multiplex PCR, and the TCRdb table lists in-frame clones only, not all of them. The sample consists of around 310,000 clones, 89% of them appearing once. Specimen: PBMCs or T cells enriched from blood (not recorded which). Receptors originate from a woman in her thirties who had recovered from COVID-19.

This chain connects TRBV5-5 to TRBJ1-5; no reliable D call. CDR3 length: 14 amino acids. In germline, CDR1 is SGHKS, CDR2 YYEKEE (reference sequence). V was trimmed by 0 bases and J by 2 bases, leaving 6 bases between them. CDR3 amino acids: CASSLVQGNQPQHF. The CDR3 DNA sequence: TGTGCCAGCAGCTTGGTCCAGGGCAATCAGCCCCAGCATTTT.

The chain joins TRBV4-1 to TRBJ2-5; TRBD1 aligns across 7 bases. CDR1 and CDR2 from the germline V gene are MGHRA and YSYEKL. The CDR3 has 16 residues. Unmatched junction bases numbered 9, after V lost 1 base and J lost 4 bases. CDR3 loop: CASSQVLFKGAETQYF. The CDR3 nucleotides are TGCGCCAGCAGCCAAGTCTTATTTAAGGGGGCAGAGACCCAGTACTTC.

The chain uses TRBV7-9 and TRBJ1-5, with D unclear. The CDR3 runs to 15 residues. The ends were cut back, 1 base at V and 10 bases at J, with 17 bases in the middle. Germline V gene sequence: CDR1 SEHNR, CDR2 FQNEAQ (reference sequence). The CDR3 here is CASSLGNLGVEPQHF. CDR3 DNA: TGTGCCAGCAGCTTAGGTAATCTCGGAGTTGAACCCCAGCATTTT.

V gene TRBV27 combines with J gene TRBJ1-1, with D possibly matching TRBD1 (6 bases). CDR3 length equals 15 residues. Per germline, CDR1 MNHEY and CDR2 SMNVEV (reference sequence). V shed 2 bases and J shed 4 bases, with 14 bases lying between them. Here the CDR3 reads CASSLRRGGLTEAFF. CDR3 DNA sequence: TGTGCCAGCAGTTTACGGAGGGGGGGACTCACTGAAGCTTTCTTT.

J is TRBJ2-2 and V is TRBV2, with D possibly TRBD1 on 5 matching bases. Deletions cut 9 bases from V and 3 bases from J, with 14 bases between. The length of the CDR3 is 14 residues. Germline assignment: CDR1 SNHLY and CDR2 FYNNEI. CDR3 in DNA: TGTGCCAGTGCCTTTGGCAGGGACACCGGGGAGCTGTTTTTT. Amino acids: CASAFGRDTGELFF.

V and J are TRBV5-6 and TRBJ1-2; 8 bases line up with TRBD1. The CDR3 is 14 amino acids. In germline, CDR1 is SGHDT, CDR2 YYEEEE. J gave up 4 bases and V 2 bases, and 4 bases lay outside the gene matches. The CDR3 reads CASSFDRGAYGYTF. Written as DNA, the CDR3 is TGTGCCAGCAGCTTTGACAGGGGTGCCTATGGCTACACCTTC.

There are a few counts of this clone. This chain's CDR3 is CATTGTGGNEQFF. CDR3 sequence (DNA): TGTGCCACCACCGGGACAGGGGGCAATGAGCAGTTCTTC. V usage is TRBV6-5 and J usage is TRBJ2-1, with 11 bases identical to TRBD1. V lost 10 bases and J lost 6; bases outside the gene matches: 5. Germline V gives CDR1 MNHEY, CDR2 SVGAGI. The CDR3 is made up of 13 amino acids.

The genes are TRBV5-1 and TRBJ2-7; D is undetermined. CDR1 and CDR2 (germline): SGHRS, YFSETQ. V gave up 0 bases and J gave up 0 bases, with 10 bases separating them. The CDR3 runs 15 residues. CDR3 region: CASSLVSSSSYEQYF. The CDR3 region has the DNA TGCGCCAGCAGCTTGGTCTCGTCTAGCTCCTACGAGCAGTACTTC.

The chain recombines TRBV2 with TRBJ2-3, with a possible D match to TRBD2 (6 bases). Germline-derived CDR1 and CDR2 are SNHLY and FYNNEI. The CDR3 contains 14 residues. V gave up 5 bases and J gave up 3 bases, with 12 bases separating them. CDR3 sequence reads: CASSRDLGTDTQYF. For the CDR3, the DNA is TGTGCCAGCAGTAGGGACTTGGGGACAGATACGCAGTATTTT.

The chain is built from TRBV30 and TRBJ2-2; 8 nucleotides agree with TRBD2. The CDR3 loop spans 16 amino acids. The ends lost 0 bases at V and 8 bases at J; junction bases unmatched: 11. The germline V gene has CDR1 GTSNPN and CDR2 SVGIG (reference sequence). The CDR3 DNA follows: TGTGCCTGGAGTGTATGGGTCGGGAGGGCCGTGGGGGAGCTGTTTTTT. Amino acid sequence: CAWSVWVGRAVGELFF.

The rearrangement links TRBV7-9 to TRBJ2-1; 14 nucleotides agree with TRBD2. This CDR3 is built from 15 residues. The germline gives CDR1 SEHNR, CDR2 FQNEAQ (reference sequence). With V trimmed by 5 bases and J by 9 bases, 6 bases remained unmatched. CDR3 nucleotides: TGTGCCAGCAGCCAGGGACTAGCGGGAGTTAGTGAGCAGTTCTTC. It is translated as CASSQGLAGVSEQFF.

This chain connects TRBV19 to TRBJ1-4; no reliable D call. Trimming cost V 7 bases and J 8 bases, with 23 bases left between them. This CDR3 has 16 residues. The germline CDR1 and CDR2 sequences are LNHDA and SQIVND (reference sequence). The CDR3 here is CASTLGAGKSREKLFF. As DNA, the CDR3 is TGTGCCAGTACCTTGGGTGCCGGGAAGTCTCGGGAAAAACTGTTTTTT.

The V and J genes are TRBV30 and TRBJ1-2, with 7 nucleotides matching TRBD1. The CDR3 is 13 residues long. Looked up from germline, CDR1 is GTSNPN and CDR2 is SVGIG (reference sequence). With 2 bases clipped from V and 7 bases from J, the junction kept 7 bases outside the gene matches. This chain's CDR3 is CAWSRQGPSGYTF. In DNA, the CDR3 is TGTGCCTGGAGTCGACAGGGCCCTTCTGGCTACACCTTC.

The gene calls are TRBV7-2 and TRBJ2-2; possible D gene TRBD1, 5 bases. The CDR3 extends over 15 amino acids. CDR1 is SGHTA and CDR2 is FQGNSA in the germline V gene. Trimming stripped 5 bases from V and 3 bases from J, with 13 bases between. CDR3 nucleotides: TGTGCCAGCAGCCGTGGGTGGGGCGACACCGGGGAGCTGTTTTTT. Amino acids: CASSRGWGDTGELFF.